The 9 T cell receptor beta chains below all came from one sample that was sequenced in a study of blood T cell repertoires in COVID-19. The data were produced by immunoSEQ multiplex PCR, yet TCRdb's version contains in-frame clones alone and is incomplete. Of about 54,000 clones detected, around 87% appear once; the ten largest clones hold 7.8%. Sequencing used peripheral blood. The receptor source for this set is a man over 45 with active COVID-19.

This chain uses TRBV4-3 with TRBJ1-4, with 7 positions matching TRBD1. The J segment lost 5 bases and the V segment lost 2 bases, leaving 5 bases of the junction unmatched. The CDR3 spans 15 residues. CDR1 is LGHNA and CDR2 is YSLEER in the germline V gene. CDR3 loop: CASSQSGQINEKLFF. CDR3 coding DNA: TGCGCCAGCAGCCAATCGGGACAGATAAATGAAAAACTGTTTTTT.

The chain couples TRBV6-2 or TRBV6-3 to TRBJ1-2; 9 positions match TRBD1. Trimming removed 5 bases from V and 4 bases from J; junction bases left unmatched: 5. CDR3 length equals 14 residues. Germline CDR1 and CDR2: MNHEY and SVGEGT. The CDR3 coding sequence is TGTGCCAGCAGTCAAAACAGGGGGCCCTATGGCTACACCTTC. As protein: CASSQNRGPYGYTF.

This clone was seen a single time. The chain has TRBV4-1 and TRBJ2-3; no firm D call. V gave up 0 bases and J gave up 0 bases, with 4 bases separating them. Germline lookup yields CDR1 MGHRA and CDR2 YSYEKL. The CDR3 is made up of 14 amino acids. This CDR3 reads CASSQEGSTDTQYF. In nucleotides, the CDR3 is TGCGCCAGCAGCCAAGAGGGCAGCACAGATACGCAGTATTTT.

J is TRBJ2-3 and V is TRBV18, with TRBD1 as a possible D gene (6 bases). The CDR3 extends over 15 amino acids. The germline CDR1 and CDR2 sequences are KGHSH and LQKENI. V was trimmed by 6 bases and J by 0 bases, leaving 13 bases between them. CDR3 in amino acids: CASSRQAVSTDTQYF. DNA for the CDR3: TGTGCCAGCTCTCGACAGGCCGTAAGCACAGATACGCAGTATTTT.

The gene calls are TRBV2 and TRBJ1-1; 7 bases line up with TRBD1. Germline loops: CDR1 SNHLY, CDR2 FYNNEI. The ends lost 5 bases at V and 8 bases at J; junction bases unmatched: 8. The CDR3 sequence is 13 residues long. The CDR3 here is CASSSGDSLEAFF. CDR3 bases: TGTGCCAGCAGTTCGGGGGACAGTTTAGAAGCTTTCTTT. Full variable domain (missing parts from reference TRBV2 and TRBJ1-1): EPEVTQTPSHQVTQMGQEVILRCVPISNHLYFYWYRQILGQKVEFLVSFYNNEISEKSEIFDDQFSVERPDGSNFTLKIRSTKLEDSAMYFCASSSGDSLEAFFGQGTRLTVV.

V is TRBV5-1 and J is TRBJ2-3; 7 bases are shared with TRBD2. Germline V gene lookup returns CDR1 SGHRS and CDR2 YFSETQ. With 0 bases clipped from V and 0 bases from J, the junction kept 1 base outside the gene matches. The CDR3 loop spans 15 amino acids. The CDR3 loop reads CASSLGSGSTDTQYF. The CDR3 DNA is TGCGCCAGCAGCTTGGGTAGCGGGAGCACAGATACGCAGTATTTT.

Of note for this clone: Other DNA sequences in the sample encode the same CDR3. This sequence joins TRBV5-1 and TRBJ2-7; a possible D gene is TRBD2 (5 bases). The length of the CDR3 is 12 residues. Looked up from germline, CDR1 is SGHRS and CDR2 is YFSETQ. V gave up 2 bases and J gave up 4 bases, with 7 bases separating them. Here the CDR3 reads CASSLGGYEQYF. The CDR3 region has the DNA TGCGCCAGCAGCTTAGGCGGGTACGAGCAGTACTTC. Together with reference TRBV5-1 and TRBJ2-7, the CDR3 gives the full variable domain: KAGVTQTPRYLIKTRGQQVTLSCSPISGHRSVSWYQQTPGQGLQFLFEYFSETQRNKGNFPGRFSGRQFSNSRSEMNVSTLELGDSALYLCASSLGGYEQYFGPGTRLTVT.

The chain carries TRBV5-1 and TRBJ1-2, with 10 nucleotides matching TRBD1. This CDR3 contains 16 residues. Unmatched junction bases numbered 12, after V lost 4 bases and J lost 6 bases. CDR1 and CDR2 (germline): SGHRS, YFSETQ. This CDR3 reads CASSRQGVGQGHGYTF. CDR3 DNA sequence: TGCGCCAGCAGCCGGCAGGGTGTGGGACAGGGGCATGGCTACACCTTC.

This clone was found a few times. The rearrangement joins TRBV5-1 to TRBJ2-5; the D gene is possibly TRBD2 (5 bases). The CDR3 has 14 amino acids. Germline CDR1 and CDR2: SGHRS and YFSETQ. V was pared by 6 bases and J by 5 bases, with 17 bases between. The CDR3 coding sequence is TGCGCCAGCACCACCGGACTTCACGGGGAGACCCAGTACTTC. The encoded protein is CASTTGLHGETQYF.